This is a list of T cell receptor beta chains from one sample in a study of blood T cell repertoires in COVID-19. The assay was immunoSEQ multiplex PCR, and TCRdb's table has in-frame clones only and misses some. Of 250,000 to 350,000 clones detected, around 91% appear once; the ten largest clones hold about 4.5%. The specimen was PBMCs or T cells enriched from blood (not recorded which). These receptors were obtained from a young woman with acute COVID-19. CDR3s include the opening cysteine and the closing phenylalanine or tryptophan. Fields, in order: clone size, V gene, J gene, D gene, CDR3 protein, CDR3 DNA. D genes are given only for firm matches. Clone sizes are given selectively: once, few, many, or a class where the clone is expanded.

.	TRBV9	TRBJ1-1	TRBD1	CASSGIQGASRTEAFF	TGTGCCAGCAGCGGTATACAGGGGGCATCTCGAACTGAAGCTTTCTTT
.	TRBV6-2/TRBV6-3	TRBJ2-1	.	CASSYERFGRNEQFF	TGTGCCAGCAGTTACGAAAGGTTCGGGAGAAATGAGCAGTTCTTC
few	TRBV5-1	TRBJ2-7	TRBD2	CASSLASGAYEQYF	TGCGCCAGCAGCTTGGCTAGCGGAGCCTACGAGCAGTACTTC
.	TRBV6-5	TRBJ1-1	.	CAAFRGATEAFF	TGTGCCGCGTTCCGGGGAGCCACTGAAGCTTTCTTT
.	TRBV27	TRBJ2-3	.	CASSFTYTDTQYF	TGTGCCAGCAGTTTTACTTACACAGATACGCAGTATTTT
.	TRBV7-8	TRBJ1-6	.	CASGSEVDSPLHF	TGTGCCAGCGGTTCTGAGGTGGATTCACCCCTCCACTTT
.	TRBV5-1	TRBJ2-5	.	CASSSEAAETQYF	TGCGCCAGCAGCTCGGAGGCGGCAGAGACCCAGTACTTC
.	TRBV28	TRBJ2-7	.	CASSPPDRNTYEQYF	TGTGCCAGCAGTCCCCCGGACAGAAATACCTACGAGCAGTACTTC
.	TRBV30	TRBJ1-6	TRBD1	CAWNTPPGTGLSPLHF	TGTGCCTGGAATACCCCTCCCGGGACAGGGTTGTCACCCCTCCACTTT
.	TRBV30	TRBJ2-7	.	CAWSVRVGGVSEQYF	TGTGCCTGGAGTGTACGGGTGGGAGGTGTATCCGAGCAGTACTTC
.	TRBV5-5	TRBJ2-3	.	CASSHDTSSDTQYF	TGTGCCAGCAGCCACGATACATCGTCGGATACGCAGTATTTT
.	TRBV28	TRBJ2-7	TRBD2	CASSSPASGNTYEQYF	TGTGCCAGCAGTTCCCCTGCTAGCGGCAATACCTACGAGCAGTACTTC
.	TRBV7-9	TRBJ2-1	TRBD1	CASSLPSGTDFYEQFF	TGTGCCAGCAGCCTACCCTCCGGGACAGATTTTTATGAGCAGTTCTTC
.	TRBV4-2	TRBJ2-2	TRBD2	CASSPRGGRGTGELFF	TGTGCCAGCAGCCCGAGGGGCGGGAGGGGAACCGGGGAGCTGTTTTTT
.	TRBV27	TRBJ2-7	.	CASSLRGVGHEQYF	TGTGCCAGCAGTCTCAGGGGGGTTGGCCACGAGCAGTACTTC
.	TRBV2	TRBJ1-3	.	CASSPQGYGNTIYF	TGTGCCAGCAGTCCACAGGGATATGGAAACACCATATATTTT
.	TRBV28	TRBJ1-4	.	CASSFPNSGSRKLFF	TGTGCCAGCAGTTTCCCTAACAGCGGGAGCCGAAAACTGTTTTTT
few	TRBV11-1	TRBJ2-5	.	CASSFMTSQETQYF	TGTGCCAGCAGCTTCATGACTAGTCAAGAGACCCAGTACTTC
once	TRBV27	TRBJ2-7	TRBD2	CASSFGAGLAGGYEQYF	TGTGCCAGCAGTTTTGGGGCTGGACTAGCGGGAGGCTACGAGCAGTACTTC
once	TRBV6-1	TRBJ2-3	.	CASSEGGYTDTQYF	TGTGCCAGCAGTGAAGGAGGGTACACAGATACGCAGTATTTT
.	TRBV6-5	TRBJ1-5	.	CASSLGPPGNQPQHF	TGTGCCAGCAGTCTCGGGCCGCCGGGAAATCAGCCCCAGCATTTT
.	TRBV5-4	TRBJ1-6	.	CASSLEQYNSPLHF	TGTGCCAGCAGCTTGGAACAGTATAATTCACCCCTCCACTTT
few	TRBV21-1	TRBJ1-1	.	CASSKRQQNTEAFF	TGTGCCAGCAGCAAGAGACAGCAGAACACTGAAGCTTTCTTT
.	TRBV28	TRBJ1-2	.	CASSLTGYGYTF	TGTGCCAGCAGTCTGACTGGTTATGGCTACACCTTC
.	TRBV5-5	TRBJ2-5	.	CASSLEGSKETQYF	TGTGCCAGCAGCTTGGAGGGGTCGAAGGAGACCCAGTACTTC
.	TRBV10-1	TRBJ1-2	.	CASKLGRYGYTF	TGCGCCAGCAAACTGGGCCGCTATGGCTACACCTTC
.	TRBV13	TRBJ2-1	TRBD2	CASSFRGGNEQFF	TGTGCCAGCAGCTTCCGGGGGGGCAATGAGCAGTTCTTC
.	TRBV9	TRBJ2-5	TRBD2	CASSTGLAGVETQYF	TGTGCCAGCAGCACCGGACTAGCGGGAGTTGAGACCCAGTACTTC
.	TRBV9	TRBJ2-7	.	CASSVGDWSYEQYF	TGTGCCAGCAGCGTAGGTGACTGGTCCTACGAGCAGTACTTC
once	TRBV28	TRBJ2-7	TRBD1	CASSLTRDRLYEQYF	TGTGCCAGCAGCCTCACCCGGGACAGACTCTACGAGCAGTACTTC
few	TRBV5-4	TRBJ2-3	.	CASSFRDTQYF	TGTGCCAGCAGCTTCAGAGATACGCAGTATTTT
.	TRBV6-5	TRBJ2-5	TRBD2	CASSYSRQRGGETQYF	TGTGCCAGCAGTTACAGCCGCCAGCGGGGTGGGGAGACCCAGTACTTC
.	TRBV7-3	TRBJ2-1	TRBD1	CASSLQGTDNEQFF	TGTGCCAGCAGCTTACAGGGGACAGACAATGAGCAGTTCTTC
.	TRBV2	TRBJ1-1	TRBD1	CASSDRGVTEAFF	TGTGCCAGCAGCGACAGGGGGGTCACTGAAGCTTTCTTT
.	TRBV29-1	TRBJ1-1	.	CSGGESMNTEAFF	TGCAGCGGCGGAGAGAGTATGAACACTGAAGCTTTCTTT
.	TRBV9	TRBJ2-3	TRBD1	CASSVAPPGQGITDTQYF	TGTGCCAGCAGCGTAGCCCCACCCGGACAGGGAATCACAGATACGCAGTATTTT
.	TRBV13	TRBJ2-2	.	CASNRRGLVSSTGELFF	TGTGCCAGCAATCGGCGGGGCCTCGTCTCGAGCACCGGGGAGCTGTTTTTT